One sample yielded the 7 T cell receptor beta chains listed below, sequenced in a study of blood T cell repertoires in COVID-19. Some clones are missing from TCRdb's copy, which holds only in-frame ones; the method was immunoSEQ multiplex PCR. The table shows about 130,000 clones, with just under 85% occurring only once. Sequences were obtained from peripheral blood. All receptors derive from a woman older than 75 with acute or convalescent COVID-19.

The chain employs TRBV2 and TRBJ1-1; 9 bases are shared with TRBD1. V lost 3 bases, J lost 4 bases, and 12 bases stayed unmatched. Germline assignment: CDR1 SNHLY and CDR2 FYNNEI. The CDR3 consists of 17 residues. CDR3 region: CASSDQINRGLGTEAFF. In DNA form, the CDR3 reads TGTGCCAGCAGTGACCAGATTAACAGGGGGCTCGGCACTGAAGCTTTCTTT.

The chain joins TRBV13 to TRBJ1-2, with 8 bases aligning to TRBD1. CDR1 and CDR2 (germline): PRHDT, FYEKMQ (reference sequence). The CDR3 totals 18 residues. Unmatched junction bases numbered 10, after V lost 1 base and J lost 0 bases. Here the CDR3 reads CASSLAYRGYTANYGYTF. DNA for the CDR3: TGTGCCAGCAGCTTAGCTTACAGGGGGTATACAGCTAACTATGGCTACACCTTC.

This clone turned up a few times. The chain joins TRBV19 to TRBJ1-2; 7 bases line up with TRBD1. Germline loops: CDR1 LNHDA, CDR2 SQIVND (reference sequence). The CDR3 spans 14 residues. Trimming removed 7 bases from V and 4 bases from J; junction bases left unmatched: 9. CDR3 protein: CASNSPGGAYGYTF. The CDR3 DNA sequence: TGTGCCAGTAACTCACCAGGGGGTGCCTATGGCTACACCTTC.

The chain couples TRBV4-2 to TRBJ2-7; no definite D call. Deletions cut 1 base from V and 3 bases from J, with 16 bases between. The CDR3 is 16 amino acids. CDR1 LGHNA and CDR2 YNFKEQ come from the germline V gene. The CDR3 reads CASSQVLGALSYEQYF. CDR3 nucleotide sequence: TGTGCCAGCAGCCAAGTTCTTGGAGCCCTGAGCTACGAGCAGTACTTC.

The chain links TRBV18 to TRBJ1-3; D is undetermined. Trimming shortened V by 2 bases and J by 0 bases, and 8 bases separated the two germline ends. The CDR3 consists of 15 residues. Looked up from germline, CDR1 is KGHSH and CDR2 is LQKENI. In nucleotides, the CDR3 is TGTGCCAGCTCACCAAGCATACGCTCTGGAAACACCATATATTTT. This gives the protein CASSPSIRSGNTIYF.

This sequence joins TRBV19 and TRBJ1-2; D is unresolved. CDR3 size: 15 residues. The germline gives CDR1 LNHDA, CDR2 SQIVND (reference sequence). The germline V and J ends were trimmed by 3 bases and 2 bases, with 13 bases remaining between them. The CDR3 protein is CASSISNGLNYGYTF. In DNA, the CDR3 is TGTGCCAGTAGTATTTCTAACGGGTTAAACTATGGCTACACCTTC.

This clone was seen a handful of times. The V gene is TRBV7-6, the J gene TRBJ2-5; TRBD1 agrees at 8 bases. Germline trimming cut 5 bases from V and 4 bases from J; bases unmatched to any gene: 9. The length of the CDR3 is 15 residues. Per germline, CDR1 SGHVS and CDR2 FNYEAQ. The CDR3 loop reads CASSPRTGKGETQYF. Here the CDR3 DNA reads TGTGCCAGCAGCCCTCGGACAGGGAAGGGAGAGACCCAGTACTTC.